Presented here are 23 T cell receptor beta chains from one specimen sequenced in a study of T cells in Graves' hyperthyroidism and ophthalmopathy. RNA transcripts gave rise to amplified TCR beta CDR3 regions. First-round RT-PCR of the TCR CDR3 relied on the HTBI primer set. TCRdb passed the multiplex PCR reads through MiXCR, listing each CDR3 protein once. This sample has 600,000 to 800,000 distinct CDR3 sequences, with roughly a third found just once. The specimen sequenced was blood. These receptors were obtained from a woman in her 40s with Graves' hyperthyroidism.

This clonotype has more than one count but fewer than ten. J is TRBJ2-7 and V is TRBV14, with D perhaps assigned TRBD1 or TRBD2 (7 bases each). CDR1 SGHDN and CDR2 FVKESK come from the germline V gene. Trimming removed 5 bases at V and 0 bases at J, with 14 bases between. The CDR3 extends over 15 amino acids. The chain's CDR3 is CASSDQGGFSYEQYF. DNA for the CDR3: TGTGCCAGCAGCGATCAGGGGGGGTTCTCCTACGAGCAGTACTTC. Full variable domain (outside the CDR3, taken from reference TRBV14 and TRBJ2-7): EAGVTQFPSHSVIEKGQTVTLRCDPISGHDNLYWYRRVMGKEIKFLLHFVKESKQDESGMPNNRFLAERTGGTYSTLKVQPAELEDSGVYFCASSDQGGFSYEQYFGPGTRLTVT.

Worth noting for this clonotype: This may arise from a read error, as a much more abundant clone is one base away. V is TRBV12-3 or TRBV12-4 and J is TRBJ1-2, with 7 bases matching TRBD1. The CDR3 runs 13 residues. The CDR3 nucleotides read TGTGCCAGCAGTTTAGCATTTCCTAGGGACAGCCCCTTC. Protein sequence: CASSLAFPRDSPF.

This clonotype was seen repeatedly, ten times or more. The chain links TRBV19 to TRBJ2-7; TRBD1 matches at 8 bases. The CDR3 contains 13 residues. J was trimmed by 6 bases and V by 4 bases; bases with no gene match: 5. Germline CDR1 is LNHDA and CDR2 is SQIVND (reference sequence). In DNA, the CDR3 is TGTGCCAGTAGTACGGACAGGGCGTCCGAGCAGTACTTC. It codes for CASSTDRASEQYF.

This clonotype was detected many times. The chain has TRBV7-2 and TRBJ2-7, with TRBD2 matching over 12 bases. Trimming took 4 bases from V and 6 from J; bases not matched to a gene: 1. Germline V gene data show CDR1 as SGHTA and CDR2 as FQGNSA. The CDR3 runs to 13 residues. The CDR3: CASSSGLAGEQYF. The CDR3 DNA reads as TGTGCCAGCAGCTCGGGACTAGCGGGCGAGCAGTACTTC.

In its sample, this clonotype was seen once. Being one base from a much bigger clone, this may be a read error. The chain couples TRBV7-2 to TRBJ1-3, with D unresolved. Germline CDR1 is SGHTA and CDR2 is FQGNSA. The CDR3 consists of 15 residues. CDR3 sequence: CASSLAVLSRNTIYF. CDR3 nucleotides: TGTGCCAGCAGCTTAGCGGTCCTCTCTAGAAACACCATATATTTT.

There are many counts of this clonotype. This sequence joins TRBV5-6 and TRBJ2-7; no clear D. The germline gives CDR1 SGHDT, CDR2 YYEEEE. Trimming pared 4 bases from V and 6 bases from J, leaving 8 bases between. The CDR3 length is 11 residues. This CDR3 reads CASSTLGEQYF. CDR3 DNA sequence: TGTGCCAGCAGCACCTTGGGCGAGCAGTACTTC.

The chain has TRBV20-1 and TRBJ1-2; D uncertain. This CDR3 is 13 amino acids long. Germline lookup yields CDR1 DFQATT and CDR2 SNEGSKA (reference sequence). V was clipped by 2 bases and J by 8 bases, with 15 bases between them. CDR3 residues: CSARSTPSWGYTF. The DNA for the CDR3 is TGCAGTGCTAGAAGTACGCCTTCCTGGGGCTACACCTTC.

CDR3 amino acids: CAISEKDSYNQPQHF. CDR3 DNA sequence: TGTGCCATCAGTGAGAAAGACAGTTACAATCAGCCCCAGCATTTT. The V call is TRBV10-3, the J call TRBJ1-5; tentative D call: TRBD1 (5 bases). With 2 bases removed from V and 3 bases from J, the gap between germline ends came to 11 bases. CDR1 and CDR2 from the germline V gene are ENHRY and SYGVKD. The CDR3 contains 15 residues.

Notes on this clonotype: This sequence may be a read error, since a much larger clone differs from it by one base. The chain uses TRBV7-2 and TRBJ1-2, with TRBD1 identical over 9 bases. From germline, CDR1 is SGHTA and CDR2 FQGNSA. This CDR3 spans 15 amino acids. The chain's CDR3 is CASSLGSTGGRGFTF. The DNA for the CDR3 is TGTGCCAGCAGCTTAGGCTCAACAGGGGGCAGGGGCTTCACCTTC. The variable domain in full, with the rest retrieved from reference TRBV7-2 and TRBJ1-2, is GAGVSQSPSNKVTEKGKDVELRCDPISGHTALYWYRQSLGQGLEFLIYFQGNSAPDKSGLPSDRFSAERTGGSVSTLTIQRTQQEDSAVYLCASSLGSTGGRGFTFGSGTRLTVV.

The CDR3 here is CASQGQGDRGYTF. CDR3 nucleotides: TGTGCTAGCCAGGGACAGGGTGATAGGGGCTACACCTTC. The chain links TRBV7-9 to TRBJ1-2; 9 bases align to TRBD1. Germline values: CDR1 SEHNR, CDR2 FQNEAQ (reference sequence). CDR3 length: 13 amino acids.

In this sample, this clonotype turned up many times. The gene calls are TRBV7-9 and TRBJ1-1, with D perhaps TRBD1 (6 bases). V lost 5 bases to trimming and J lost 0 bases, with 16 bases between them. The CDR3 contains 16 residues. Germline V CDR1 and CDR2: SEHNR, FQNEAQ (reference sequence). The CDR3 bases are TGTGCCAGCAGCACCCAACGGACAGTTATGAACACTGAAGCTTTCTTT. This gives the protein CASSTQRTVMNTEAFF.

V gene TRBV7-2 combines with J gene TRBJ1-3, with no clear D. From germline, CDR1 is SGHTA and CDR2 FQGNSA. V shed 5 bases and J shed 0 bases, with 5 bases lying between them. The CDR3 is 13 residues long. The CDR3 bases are TGTGCCAGCAGCCAATACTCTGGAAACACCATATATTTT. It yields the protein CASSQYSGNTIYF.

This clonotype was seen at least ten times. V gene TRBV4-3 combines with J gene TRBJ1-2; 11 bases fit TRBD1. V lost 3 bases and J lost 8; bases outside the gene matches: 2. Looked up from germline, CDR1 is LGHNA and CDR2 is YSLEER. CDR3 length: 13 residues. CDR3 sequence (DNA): TGCGCCAGCAGCCAGGGACAGGGGGAAGGCTACACCTTC. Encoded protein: CASSQGQGEGYTF.

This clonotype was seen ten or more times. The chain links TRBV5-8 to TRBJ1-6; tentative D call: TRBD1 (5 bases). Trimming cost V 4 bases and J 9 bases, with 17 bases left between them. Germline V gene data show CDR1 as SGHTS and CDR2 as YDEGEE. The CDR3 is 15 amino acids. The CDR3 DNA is TGTGCCAGCAGCGCCGGACAACTGAGAGCTTCACCCCTCCACTTT. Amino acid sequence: CASSAGQLRASPLHF.

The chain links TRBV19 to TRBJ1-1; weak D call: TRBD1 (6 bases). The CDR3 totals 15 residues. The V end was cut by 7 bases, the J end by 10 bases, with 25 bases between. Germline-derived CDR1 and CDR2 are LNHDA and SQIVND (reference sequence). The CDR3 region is CASNSGGFFPVGAFF. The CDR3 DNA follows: TGTGCCAGTAATTCCGGGGGCTTCTTCCCCGTTGGAGCTTTCTTT. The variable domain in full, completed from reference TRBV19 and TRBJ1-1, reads DGGITQSPKYLFRKEGQNVTLSCEQNLNHDAMYWYRQDPGQGLRLIYYSQIVNDFQKGDIAEGYSVSREKKESFPLTVTSAQKNPTAFYLCASNSGGFFPVGAFFGQGTRLTVV.

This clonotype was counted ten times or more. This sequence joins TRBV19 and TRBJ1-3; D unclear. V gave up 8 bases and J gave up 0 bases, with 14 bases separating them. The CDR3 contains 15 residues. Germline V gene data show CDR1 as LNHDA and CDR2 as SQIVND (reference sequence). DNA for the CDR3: TGTGCCAGTCGCCTAGACCCTAGCTCTGGAAACACCATATATTTT. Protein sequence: CASRLDPSSGNTIYF.

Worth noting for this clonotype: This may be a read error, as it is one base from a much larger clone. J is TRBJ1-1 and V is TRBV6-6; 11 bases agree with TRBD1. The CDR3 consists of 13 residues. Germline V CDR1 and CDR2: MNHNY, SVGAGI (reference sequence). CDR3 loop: CASSWDRGTEALF. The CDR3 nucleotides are TGTGCCAGCAGCTGGGACAGGGGGACTGAAGCTCTCTTT.

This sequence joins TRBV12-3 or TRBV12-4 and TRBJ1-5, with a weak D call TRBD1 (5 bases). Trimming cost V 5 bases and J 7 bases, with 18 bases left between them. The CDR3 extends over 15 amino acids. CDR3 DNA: TGTGCCAGCAGTCCCGGTGGGGGGTTGGGGCAGCCCCAGCATTTT. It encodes CASSPGGGLGQPQHF.

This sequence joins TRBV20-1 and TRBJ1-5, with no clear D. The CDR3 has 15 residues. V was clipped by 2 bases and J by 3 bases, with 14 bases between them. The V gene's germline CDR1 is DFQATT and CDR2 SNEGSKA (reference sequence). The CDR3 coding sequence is TGCAGTGCTAGACCTTGGTTGGGCATCAATCAGCCCCAGCATTTT. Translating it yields CSARPWLGINQPQHF.

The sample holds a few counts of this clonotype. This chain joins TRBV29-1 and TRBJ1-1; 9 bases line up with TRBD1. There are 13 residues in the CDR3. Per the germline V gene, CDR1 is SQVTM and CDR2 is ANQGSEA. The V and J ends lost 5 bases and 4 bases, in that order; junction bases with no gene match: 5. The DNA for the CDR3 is TGCAGCGTTAACAGGGGGCTGGGCACTGAAGCTTTCTTT. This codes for CSVNRGLGTEAFF. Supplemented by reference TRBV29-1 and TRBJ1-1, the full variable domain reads SAVISQKPSRDICQRGTSLTIQCQVDSQVTMMFWYRQQPGQSLTLIATANQGSEATYESGFVIDKFPISRPNLTFSTLTVSNMSPEDSSIYLCSVNRGLGTEAFFGQGTRLTVV.

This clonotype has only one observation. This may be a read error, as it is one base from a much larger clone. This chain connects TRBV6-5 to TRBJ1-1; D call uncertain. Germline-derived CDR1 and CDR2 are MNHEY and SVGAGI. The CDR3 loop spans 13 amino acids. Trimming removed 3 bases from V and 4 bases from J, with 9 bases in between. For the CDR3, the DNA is TGTGCCAGCAGTTATAAGATGAGCACTGAAGCTTTCTTT. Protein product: CASSYKMSTEAFF.

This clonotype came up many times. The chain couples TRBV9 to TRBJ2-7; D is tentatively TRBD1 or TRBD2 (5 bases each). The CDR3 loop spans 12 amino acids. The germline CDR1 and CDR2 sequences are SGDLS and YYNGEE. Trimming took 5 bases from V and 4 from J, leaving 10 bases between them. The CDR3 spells CASSGDGYEQYF. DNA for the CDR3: TGTGCCAGCAGTGGGGACGGATACGAGCAGTACTTC.

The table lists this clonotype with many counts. The DNA of the CDR3 is TGTGCCACCAGCATTCAGACAGTATTCTTCGACTATGGCTACACCTTC. Its translation is CATSIQTVFFDYGYTF. This chain uses TRBV15 with TRBJ1-2, with D perhaps matching TRBD1 (5 bases). This CDR3 spans 16 amino acids. Germline V gene sequence: CDR1 LNHNV, CDR2 YYDKDF (reference sequence). The ends were cut back, 4 bases at V and 3 bases at J, with 18 bases in the middle.